This T cell receptor (beta chain) stems from a study of shared clonotypes between healthy human individuals. The J segment lost 0 bases and the V segment lost 1 base, leaving 7 bases of the junction unmatched. Germline CDR1 and CDR2: SQVTM and ANQGSEA. This CDR3 comprises 17 residues. It was into CD45RA+ naive and CD45RA-negative memory subsets that the CD4+ cells were split. Sequenced by immunoSEQ multiplex PCR; TCRdb stores in-frame clones only, minus some. Of some 2,100,000 clones in the sample, 90% to 96% are singletons; the top ten hold 0.13%. The chain joins TRBV29-1 to TRBJ1-3; 9 positions match TRBD1. Material for sequencing was naive CD4+ T cells sorted from blood. Subset specified: CD45RA+ positively selected. The sequence came from a man younger than 35 in good health. CDR3 sequence: CSVEVGTGTNSGNTIYF. In DNA, the CDR3 is TGCAGCGTTGAAGTCGGGACAGGGACAAACTCTGGAAACACCATATATTTT.